Listed below are T cell receptor beta chains from one sample, sequenced in a study of OX40 agonist ivuxolimab in advanced cancers. Libraries were prepared by immunoSEQ multiplex PCR; TCRdb keeps only in-frame clonotypes and omits some of them. The sample has more than 80,000 clones; more than 80% are singletons. This specimen was CD4+ or CD8+ T cells sorted from blood, taken in a trial of the OX40 agonist ivuxolimab. The source is an adult with an advanced solid tumor such as melanoma, head and neck, liver or kidney cancer. Each CDR3 is given with its conserved first and last residue. The D gene is left open where the match is weak. Expanded clones are given a class, and other clones once, few, many or no size at all.

>16|-|TRBJ2-2|TRBV6-1|once
CASSAASGWDTGELFF
TGTGCCAGCAGTGCCGCTTCGGGTTGGGACACCGGGGAGCTGTTTTTT
>12|-|TRBJ2-3|TRBV7-9|-
CASSFWGDTQYF
TGTGCCAGCAGTTTTTGGGGGGATACGCAGTATTTT
>16|-|TRBJ1-1|TRBV4-3|-
CASSQDPAGQNTEAFF
TGCGCCAGCAGCCAAGATCCGGCAGGGCAAAACACTGAAGCTTTCTTT
>14|-|TRBJ2-5|TRBV7-9|-
CASSLANEEETQYF
TGTGCCAGCAGCTTAGCCAACGAGGAAGAGACCCAGTACTTC
>16|-|TRBJ2-1|TRBV7-2|-
CASSLWMAGSVHEQFF
TGTGCCAGCAGCTTATGGATGGCGGGTTCGGTCCATGAGCAGTTCTTC
>13|TRBD1|TRBJ2-1|TRBV9|-
CASSVDRVSAQFF
TGTGCCAGCAGCGTGGACAGGGTGTCTGCCCAGTTCTTC
>13|-|TRBJ2-5|TRBV18|-
CASSPLDQETQYF
TGTGCCAGCTCACCACTCGACCAAGAGACCCAGTACTTC
>18|TRBD1|TRBJ2-6|TRBV28|-
CASSPTGGKNSGANVLTF
TGTGCCAGCAGCCCCACAGGGGGTAAAAACTCTGGGGCCAACGTCCTGACTTTC
>15|TRBD2|TRBJ2-1|TRBV11-3|-
CASSPQTSGSHEQFF
TGTGCCAGCAGCCCGCAGACTAGCGGGAGCCATGAGCAGTTCTTC
>13|-|TRBJ1-1|TRBV7-3|few
CASSLWLNTEAFF
TGTGCCAGCAGCTTATGGTTGAACACTGAAGCTTTCTTT
>14|-|TRBJ2-3|TRBV6-5|-
CASSYSNGADTQYF
TGTGCCAGCAGTTACTCGAATGGTGCAGATACGCAGTATTTT
>12|-|TRBJ1-1|TRBV28|-
CASRDVETEAFF
TGTGCCAGCAGAGACGTTGAAACTGAAGCTTTCTTT
>14|-|TRBJ1-2|TRBV6-6|-
CASSYSSPDYGYTF
TGTGCCAGCAGTTACTCGAGCCCGGACTATGGCTACACCTTC
>12|-|TRBJ2-1|TRBV29-1|-
CSVSSSYNEQFF
TGCAGCGTCTCAAGCTCCTACAATGAGCAGTTCTTC
>14|-|TRBJ2-4|TRBV2|once
CASSPADTENIQYF
TGTGCCAGCAGCCCGGCGGACACGGAAAACATTCAGTACTTC
>14|-|TRBJ2-2|TRBV5-8|-
CASSLIGMRGELFF
TGTGCCAGCAGCTTGATAGGGATGCGCGGGGAGCTGTTTTTT
>19|TRBD1|TRBJ2-6|TRBV4-1|-
CASSPHPGTDLSGANVLTF
TGCGCCAGCAGCCCACATCCGGGGACAGATCTTTCTGGGGCCAACGTCCTGACTTTC
>14|-|TRBJ1-5|TRBV5-1|-
CASSYDGGNQPQHF
TGCGCCAGCAGTTATGACGGGGGCAATCAGCCCCAGCATTTT
>12|-|TRBJ2-5|TRBV6-5|-
CASSYVGETQYF
TGTGCCAGCAGTTACGTTGGAGAGACCCAGTACTTC
>15|TRBD2|TRBJ2-1|TRBV4-2|-
CASSQELAGVGEQFF
TGTGCCAGCAGCCAAGAACTAGCGGGAGTTGGTGAGCAGTTCTTC
>13|-|TRBJ2-3|TRBV10-3|-
CAISESSTDTQYF
TGTGCCATCAGTGAGTCCAGCACAGATACGCAGTATTTT
>15|-|TRBJ2-5|TRBV18|-
CASSPGTAYQETQYF
TGTGCCAGCTCACCGGGGACCGCATACCAAGAGACCCAGTACTTC
>16|-|TRBJ1-6|TRBV10-3|-
CAISGAGRSYNSPLHF
TGTGCCATCAGTGGGGCAGGGAGGTCCTATAATTCACCCCTCCACTTT
>16|TRBD2|TRBJ2-1|TRBV4-3|-
CASSQDRLAGDNEQFF
TGCGCCAGCAGCCAAGATCGACTAGCGGGGGACAATGAGCAGTTCTTC
>15|TRBD1|TRBJ2-3|TRBV30|-
CAWKGGTGGKNTQYF
TGTGCCTGGAAGGGAGGGACAGGGGGCAAAAATACGCAGTATTTT
>15|TRBD1|TRBJ2-7|TRBV4-1|-
CASSPGQGGNYEQYF
TGCGCCAGCAGCCCGGGACAGGGTGGAAATTACGAGCAGTACTTC
>12|-|TRBJ2-5|TRBV19|-
CASSDVQETQYF
TGTGCCAGTAGTGATGTCCAAGAGACCCAGTACTTC
>13|-|TRBJ2-3|TRBV28|once
CASSLTGPDTQYF
TGTGCCAGCAGCCTGACAGGACCAGATACGCAGTATTTT
>13|TRBD1|TRBJ1-2|TRBV28|-
CASSFEGAHGYTF
TGTGCCAGCAGTTTTGAGGGGGCACATGGCTACACCTTC
>12|-|TRBJ2-3|TRBV27|-
CASGYSTDTQYF
TGTGCCAGCGGATATAGCACAGATACGCAGTATTTT
>13|-|TRBJ2-3|TRBV27|-
CASSLLSTDTQYF
TGTGCCAGCAGTTTACTGAGCACAGATACGCAGTATTTT
>13|-|TRBJ1-1|TRBV28|-
CASSFTGNTEAFF
TGTGCCAGCAGTTTCACAGGGAACACTGAAGCTTTCTTT
>11|-|TRBJ2-7|TRBV27|-
CASSPNYEQYF
TGTGCCAGCAGTCCGAACTACGAGCAGTACTTC
>15|-|TRBJ1-4|TRBV4-1|-
CASSQLGLGWEKLFF
TGCGCCAGCAGCCAATTAGGGTTGGGTTGGGAAAAACTGTTTTTT
>16|-|TRBJ1-1|TRBV15|-
CATSRDYEGVNTEAFF
TGTGCCACCAGCAGAGATTATGAGGGTGTAAACACTGAAGCTTTCTTT
>17|TRBD2|TRBJ2-1|TRBV9|-
CASSSNPGAGDYNEQFF
TGTGCCAGCAGCTCCAATCCCGGGGCGGGGGACTACAATGAGCAGTTCTTC
>14|-|TRBJ2-6|TRBV29-1|-
CSVELEVGANVLTF
TGCAGCGTTGAATTAGAGGTTGGGGCCAACGTCCTGACTTTC
>15|TRBD2|TRBJ2-2|TRBV27|-
CAASGLAGGIGELFF
TGTGCCGCCTCGGGACTAGCGGGGGGGATCGGGGAGCTGTTTTTT
>16|-|TRBJ1-1|TRBV28|-
CASSLPDEGGYTEAFF
TGTGCCAGCAGTTTACCGGATGAGGGAGGGTACACTGAAGCTTTCTTT
>13|-|TRBJ1-5|TRBV6-6|-
CASRIQINQPQHF
TGTGCCAGCAGAATACAAATCAATCAGCCCCAGCATTTT
>13|TRBD1|TRBJ2-7|TRBV2|-
CATNRDRAYEQYF
TGTGCCACCAACCGGGACAGGGCCTACGAGCAGTACTTC
>15|-|TRBJ2-1|TRBV5-1|-
CASSLDPGGSNEQFF
TGCGCCAGCAGCTTGGATCCCGGGGGATCCAATGAGCAGTTCTTC
>16|-|TRBJ2-3|TRBV9|-
CASSVGPQGNTDTQYF
TGTGCCAGCAGCGTAGGCCCCCAGGGGAACACAGATACGCAGTATTTT